The TCR beta chain described here comes from a study of T cells in Graves' hyperthyroidism and ophthalmopathy. Researchers barred patients who had uncontrolled infection, other autoimmune disease, pregnancy or lactation. Each diagnosis drew on symptoms, thyroxine, TRAb, thyroid ultrasound and orbital computed tomography findings. RNA transcripts provided the source from which TCR beta CDR3 regions were amplified. The primer set for the first-round RT-PCR of the TCR CDR3 was HTBI. TCRdb reprocessed the multiplex PCR reads via MiXCR and lists one record per CDR3 protein. Among around 350,000 distinct CDR3 sequences listed, about 18% were seen once. Overall study findings and caveats: Blood also carried most thyroid clonotypes expanded above 0.001.

At least ten counts were recorded for this clonotype. Its antigen is as yet unknown. This CDR3 comprises 12 residues. Trimming stripped 3 bases from V and 5 bases from J, with 9 bases between. Per the germline V gene, CDR1 is SGHRS and CDR2 is YFSETQ. The chain links TRBV5-1 to TRBJ2-7; D remains ambiguous. The sequenced sample was blood. The source of this sequence is a woman aged 18-35 years with Graves' hyperthyroidism. The DNA for the CDR3 is TGCGCCAGCAGCTCGACCTTTGACGAGCAGTACTTC. It specifies CASSSTFDEQYF.